This T cell receptor beta chain was sequenced in a study of human T cells and chemical hapten exposure. This clonotype was detected ten times or more. MiXCR was run by TCRdb on the RACE reads, yielding one entry per CDR3 protein. The data show roughly 100,000 distinct CDR3 sequences, 12% seen once. V dropped 4 bases and J dropped 5 bases, with 9 bases sitting between them. The CDR3 spans 12 residues. Germline V lookup: CDR1 SEHNR, CDR2 FQNEAQ (reference sequence). Time point: pre-sensitization, week 0. Treatment specified: therapeutic diphenylcyclopropenone sensitization with weekly scalp DPC. Sequenced material: whole blood, taken in connection with sensitization to the hapten diphenylcyclopropenone (DPC). The sequence was collected from a woman in her 50s with alopecia areata. Some clones in this sample may be carry-over from other donors' samples. This sequence joins TRBV7-9 and TRBJ2-7; D gene uncertain. As DNA, the CDR3 is TGTGCCAGCAGCTCACAAGGGAACGAGCAGTACTTC. It translates to CASSSQGNEQYF.